This T cell receptor (beta chain) was observed in a study of T-cell memory formation after mild COVID-19. The CDR3 runs to 14 residues. V shed 5 bases and J 14 bases; nucleotides not matched to a gene: 16. In germline, CDR1 is LGHDT, CDR2 YNNKEL (reference sequence). In TCRdb, the 5' RACE reads were re-called with MiXCR into one record per CDR3 protein. The data contain 380,000 or so distinct CDR3 sequences, roughly an eighth of them singletons. V is TRBV3-1 and J is TRBJ2-5, with 8 bases lining up with TRBD2. The sequence came from a man between 18 and 35 years old who had mild COVID-19 (a few samples of this study predate the infection). Cell type and time point are not known. The source material was PBMCs or a T cell subset sorted from them (not recorded which). DNA of the CDR3: TGTGCCAGCAGCTCAAGTGAGCGACCGGGACTAGTATACTTC. This translates into CASSSSERPGLVYF.